Described below is a single T cell receptor beta chain sequence and its context. The sample originates from a study of blood T cell repertoires in COVID-19. As for the study in general: Samples of COVID-19 (acute and convalescent) were obtained from the United States, Italy and Spain. The cDNA or gDNA used as material had been derived from T cells, B-cell-depleted T cells, or PBMCs.

Under the authors' procedure: Quantification of nucleated cells was approximated via reference gene primer amplification. This table comes from immunoSEQ multiplex PCR, and its TCRdb copy is limited to in-frame clones, with some not included. The V and J calls and the clone size are those of that table, but D and trimming were determined from the DNA. The data show about 330,000 clones, roughly 85% seen once. The source is a human donor in a cohort sampled during active COVID-19. The sequenced sample consisted of peripheral blood.

This CDR3 reads CASSLEGGPTGELFF. CDR3 DNA sequence: TGTGCCAGCAGCTTGGAGGGGGGGCCCACCGGGGAGCTGTTTTTT. The rearrangement uses TRBV5-6 and TRBJ2-2; D perhaps matches TRBD2 (7 bases). This CDR3 has 15 amino acids. Trimming cost V 0 bases and J 4 bases, with 10 bases left between them. Germline CDR1 reads SGHDT; CDR2 reads YYEEEE.